Each of the 27 T cell receptor beta chains below was sequenced from the same sample in a study of Tregs in tolerant kidney transplant recipients. Some clones are missing from TCRdb's copy, which holds only in-frame ones; the method was immunoSEQ multiplex PCR. This sample has roughly 70,000 clones, with 84% found just once. The sample comprised CD4+ T cells from blood. All receptors derive from a human donor in good health.

The chain joins TRBV19 to TRBJ1-5; D gene unclear. Germline V gives CDR1 LNHDA, CDR2 SQIVND (reference sequence). The V and J ends lost 7 bases and 7 bases respectively, with 14 bases between them. CDR3 length: 13 residues. The CDR3, as DNA: TGTGCCAGTAAACACTTGATAGGGCAGCCCCAGCATTTT. Amino acids: CASKHLIGQPQHF. The full variable domain, with the rest looked up from reference TRBV19 and TRBJ1-5, is DGGITQSPKYLFRKEGQNVTLSCEQNLNHDAMYWYRQDPGQGLRLIYYSQIVNDFQKGDIAEGYSVSREKKESFPLTVTSAQKNPTAFYLCASKHLIGQPQHFGDGTRLSIL.

This chain links TRBV7-2 with TRBJ2-3; D remains unclear. Trimming pared 3 bases from V and 7 bases from J, leaving 23 bases between. This CDR3 has 17 amino acids. Germline V gene sequence: CDR1 SGHTA, CDR2 FQGNSA. The CDR3 DNA is TGTGCCAGCAGCTTGATAGTAGCCTTCTTGAGTATAAATACGCAGTATTTT. It yields the protein CASSLIVAFLSINTQYF.

The sample holds one count of this clone. The CDR3 DNA reads as TGCGCCAGCAGCCAACCGACGGTGCTAAACTATGGCTACACCTTC. The encoded protein is CASSQPTVLNYGYTF. V gene TRBV4-1 combines with J gene TRBJ1-2; the D is unclear. V lost 2 bases to trimming and J lost 2 bases, with 12 bases between them. Germline-derived CDR1 and CDR2 are MGHRA and YSYEKL. The CDR3 spans 15 residues.

The rearrangement uses TRBV5-1 and TRBJ2-7; D tentatively fits TRBD1 or TRBD2 (6 bases each). Germline assignment: CDR1 SGHRS and CDR2 YFSETQ. V gave up 4 bases and J gave up 1 base, with 21 bases separating them. This CDR3 has 17 amino acids. The CDR3 region is CASSAAGRGGYSYEQYF. The DNA of the CDR3 is TGCGCCAGCAGCGCCGCGGGGCGAGGGGGGTATTCCTACGAGCAGTACTTC.

The chain joins TRBV9 to TRBJ2-1; 7 bases match TRBD1. Germline V CDR1 and CDR2: SGDLS, YYNGEE. The CDR3 is made up of 15 amino acids. The trim removed 4 bases at V and 2 bases at J, leaving 6 bases unmatched. The CDR3 region has the DNA TGTGCCAGCAGCAGCCGGGACAGCCCCTACAATGAGCAGTTCTTC. It yields the protein CASSSRDSPYNEQFF. The full variable domain, rest sourced from reference TRBV9 and TRBJ2-1, is DSGVTQTPKHLITATGQRVTLRCSPRSGDLSVYWYQQSLDQGLQFLIQYYNGEERAKGNILERFSAQQFPDLHSELNLSSLELGDSALYFCASSSRDSPYNEQFFGPGTRLTVL.

This clone is medium-sized by share. J is TRBJ1-4 and V is TRBV6-5; D is possibly TRBD1 (6 bases). This CDR3 comprises 13 residues. Germline CDR1 MNHEY, CDR2 SVGAGI. The V and J ends lost 7 bases and 7 bases respectively, with 13 bases between them. CDR3 coding DNA: TGTGCCAGCACAAGCTTAGGGGGTGAAAAACTGTTTTTT. Protein: CASTSLGGEKLFF.

This clone is a singleton in its sample. This chain links TRBV7-6 with TRBJ2-3; D remains ambiguous. V was pared by 3 bases and J by 6 bases, with 10 bases between. Germline V CDR1 and CDR2: SGHVS, FNYEAQ. The CDR3 extends over 13 amino acids. The CDR3 DNA sequence: TGTGCCAGCAGCTTGGGTCTACGGGATACGCAGTATTTT. This codes for CASSLGLRDTQYF.

This chain joins TRBV4-3 and TRBJ2-7; D is undetermined. The CDR3 loop spans 13 amino acids. Trimming removed 2 bases at V and 3 bases at J, with 8 bases between. CDR1 and CDR2 (germline): LGHNA, YSLEER. CDR3 sequence (DNA): TGCGCCAGCAGCCAACTAGTAGGCTACGAGCAGTACTTC. It translates to CASSQLVGYEQYF.

The chain employs TRBV4-3 and TRBJ1-1; D is undetermined. CDR3 size: 15 residues. Trimming took off 0 bases at V and 7 bases at J, with 15 bases between the two ends. Germline V lookup: CDR1 LGHNA, CDR2 YSLEER. In DNA, the CDR3 is TGCGCCAGCAGCCAAGATCTCACAGCCCTCCGTGAAGCTTTCTTT. It is translated as CASSQDLTALREAFF.

V is TRBV9 and J is TRBJ2-1; TRBD1 agrees at 9 bases. The CDR3 runs 15 residues. V lost 4 bases to trimming and J lost 3 bases; unmatched junction nucleotides: 5. Germline CDR1 SGDLS, CDR2 YYNGEE. CDR3 sequence (DNA): TGTGCCAGCAGCCGGGACAGGGTCGTCTACAATGAGCAGTTCTTC. This codes for CASSRDRVVYNEQFF.

The CDR3 is CASSLVRAATGELFF. CDR3 bases: TGTGCCAGCAGCTTAGTTAGAGCTGCCACCGGGGAGCTGTTTTTT. The chain carries TRBV7-9 and TRBJ2-2; D not resolved. Per the germline V gene, CDR1 is SEHNR and CDR2 is FQNEAQ (reference sequence). This CDR3 spans 15 amino acids. V gave up 1 base and J gave up 4 bases, with 10 bases separating them. Full variable domain (missing parts from reference TRBV7-9 and TRBJ2-2): DTGVSQNPRHKITKRGQNVTFRCDPISEHNRLYWYRQTLGQGPEFLTYFQNEAQLEKSRLLSDRFSAERPKGSFSTLEIQRTEQGDSAMYLCASSLVRAATGELFFGEGSRLTVL.

The chain joins TRBV9 to TRBJ2-7; possibly TRBD1 or TRBD2 for D (7 bases each). With 0 bases removed from V and 0 bases from J, the gap between germline ends came to 16 bases. This CDR3 is 17 amino acids long. The V gene's germline CDR1 is SGDLS and CDR2 YYNGEE. CDR3 sequence reads: CASSVGGLQGSSYEQYF. Written as DNA, the CDR3 is TGTGCCAGCAGCGTAGGGGGACTACAGGGGTCCTCCTACGAGCAGTACTTC.

The chain links TRBV9 to TRBJ2-1; D remains ambiguous. This CDR3 contains 14 residues. V was shortened by 5 bases and J by 0 bases, with 9 bases between the two germline ends. Looked up from germline, CDR1 is SGDLS and CDR2 is YYNGEE. The CDR3 sequence: CASRRLSSYNEQFF. The CDR3 region has the DNA TGTGCCAGCAGGAGACTGAGCTCCTACAATGAGCAGTTCTTC.

CDR3 DNA sequence: TGTGCCTGGAGTGTATGGGGCAGGCAGGCCACTGAAGCTTTCTTT. Translating it yields CAWSVWGRQATEAFF. The chain employs TRBV30 and TRBJ1-1, with D possibly being TRBD1 (5 bases). Between the trimmed V and J ends, which lost 0 bases and 4 bases, there was a span of 15 bases. CDR1 and CDR2 from the germline V gene are GTSNPN and SVGIG (reference sequence). The CDR3 is 15 residues long.

This chain links TRBV7-3 with TRBJ2-3; no reliable D call. The CDR3 consists of 14 residues. V gave up 5 bases and J gave up 4 bases, with 13 bases separating them. Germline V CDR1 and CDR2: SGHTA, FQGTGA. The CDR3 DNA is TGTGCCAGCAGCCCTTCGGGTGGGGCAGATACGCAGTATTTT. This codes for CASSPSGGADTQYF. Full variable domain (rest looked up from reference TRBV7-3 and TRBJ2-3): GAGVSQTPSNKVTEKGKYVELRCDPISGHTALYWYRQSLGQGPEFLIYFQGTGAADDSGLPNDRFFAVRPEGSVSTLKIQRTERGDSAVYLCASSPSGGADTQYFGPGTRLTVL.

V usage is TRBV5-4 and J usage is TRBJ2-2; 10 nucleotides line up with TRBD2. Germline V gene sequence: CDR1 SGHNT, CDR2 YYREEE (reference sequence). With 4 bases clipped from V and 5 bases from J, the junction kept 11 bases outside the gene matches. CDR3 length: 17 amino acids. CDR3 DNA: TGTGCCAGCAGCCACATAGCGGGGGGAATCCTAACCGGGGAGCTGTTTTTT. This codes for CASSHIAGGILTGELFF.

V gene TRBV6-5 combines with J gene TRBJ1-3; D may be TRBD1 (5 bases). V gave up 7 bases and J gave up 0 bases, with 13 bases separating them. Germline CDR1 MNHEY, CDR2 SVGAGI. The length of the CDR3 is 15 residues. The CDR3 loop reads CASTPAGGSGNTIYF. Written as DNA, the CDR3 is TGTGCCAGCACCCCGGCTGGGGGCTCTGGAAACACCATATATTTT.

The chain uses TRBV7-2 and TRBJ2-2; 8 nucleotides align to TRBD2. CDR3 length: 15 amino acids. V shed 6 bases and J 3 bases; nucleotides not matched to a gene: 6. CDR1 and CDR2 from the germline V gene are SGHTA and FQGNSA. CDR3 sequence reads: CASSYQTSDTGELFF. The CDR3 DNA sequence: TGTGCCAGCAGTTATCAGACTAGCGACACCGGGGAGCTGTTTTTT.

V and J are TRBV7-9 and TRBJ2-7, with 10 nucleotides matching TRBD2. This CDR3 comprises 17 residues. V trimming: 0 bases; J trimming: 7 bases; junction bases outside the gene matches: 12. The V gene's germline CDR1 is SEHNR and CDR2 FQNEAQ (reference sequence). The CDR3 bases are TGTGCCAGCAGCTTAGCTAAGCAGCGGGAGGGCCTTTTAGAGCAGTACTTC. This sequence encodes CASSLAKQREGLLEQYF.

This chain joins TRBV4-1 and TRBJ1-2, with 10 bases aligning to TRBD1. Germline V gene data show CDR1 as MGHRA and CDR2 as YSYEKL. Germline trimming cut 7 bases from V and 3 bases from J; bases unmatched to any gene: 17. The CDR3 has 18 residues. The CDR3 loop is CASKPGRATGGYDYGYTF. CDR3 DNA: TGCGCCAGCAAACCAGGGAGGGCGACAGGGGGCTATGACTATGGCTACACCTTC.

V and J are TRBV4-3 and TRBJ1-5; TRBD1 agrees at 7 bases. J was trimmed by 7 bases and V by 2 bases; bases with no gene match: 8. The V gene's germline CDR1 is LGHNA and CDR2 YSLEER. The CDR3 is made up of 15 amino acids. CDR3 protein: CASSQMWEGAQPQHF. CDR3 sequence (DNA): TGCGCCAGCAGCCAAATGTGGGAGGGGGCCCAGCCCCAGCATTTT.

This clone was picked up a small number of times. This chain's CDR3 is CASASSGSNQPQHF. The CDR3 DNA reads TGTGCCAGCGCTTCAAGTGGGAGCAATCAGCCCCAGCATTTT. V usage is TRBV6-1 and J usage is TRBJ1-5; D remains unclear. The CDR3 runs 14 residues. CDR1 is MNHNS, CDR2 SASEGT, per germline. Trimming removed 8 bases from V and 1 base from J, with 12 bases in between.

The chain recombines TRBV27 with TRBJ2-2, with D hard to call. The germline gives CDR1 MNHEY, CDR2 SMNVEV (reference sequence). V shed 4 bases and J shed 1 base, with 7 bases lying between them. The CDR3 loop spans 14 amino acids. The CDR3 DNA sequence: TGTGCCAGCAGTTCATACGGGAACACCGGGGAGCTGTTTTTT. Translation gives CASSSYGNTGELFF.

V and J are TRBV5-1 and TRBJ1-6; D is perhaps TRBD1 (6 bases). The V end was cut by 5 bases, the J end by 8 bases, with 14 bases between. CDR3 size: 14 residues. Germline V gene lookup returns CDR1 SGHRS and CDR2 YFSETQ. The CDR3, as DNA: TGCGCCAGCAGTTGGACGGACAGAGATTCACCCCTCCACTTT. This translates into CASSWTDRDSPLHF.

This clone was seen more than once but under ten times. The chain has TRBV5-1 and TRBJ1-2, with 8 bases identical to TRBD1. CDR3 length: 14 amino acids. The junction had 5 bases not matched to a gene; V was cut back by 4 bases and J by 3 bases. The V gene's germline CDR1 is SGHRS and CDR2 YFSETQ. In nucleotides, the CDR3 is TGCGCCAGCAGCCTGGCAGGGGGCGACTATGGCTACACCTTC. Residues: CASSLAGGDYGYTF.

This sequence joins TRBV7-2 and TRBJ2-7; D uncertain. Trimming removed 4 bases at V and 1 base at J, with 26 bases between. From germline, CDR1 is SGHTA and CDR2 FQGNSA. The CDR3 covers 19 residues. CDR3: CASSSQKIPGRVASYEQYF. Written as DNA, the CDR3 is TGTGCCAGCAGCTCCCAAAAAATACCGGGCCGCGTAGCATCCTACGAGCAGTACTTC.

V gene TRBV4-1 combines with J gene TRBJ2-1, with D unresolved. The CDR3 has 15 residues. The V end lost 0 bases, the J end lost 9 bases, and 15 bases lay between the germline ends. The germline gives CDR1 MGHRA, CDR2 YSYEKL. Here the CDR3 DNA reads TGCGCCAGCAGCCAAGACAGATGGCTAGTCAGTGAGCAGTTCTTC. This translates into CASSQDRWLVSEQFF.